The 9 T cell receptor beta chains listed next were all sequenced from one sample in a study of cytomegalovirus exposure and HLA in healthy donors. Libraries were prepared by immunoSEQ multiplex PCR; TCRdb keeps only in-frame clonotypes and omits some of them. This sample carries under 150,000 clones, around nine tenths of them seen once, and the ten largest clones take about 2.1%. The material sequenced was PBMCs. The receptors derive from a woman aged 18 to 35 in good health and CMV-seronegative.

As DNA, the CDR3 is TGTGCTAGTGGTTTGGTTACAGGGGGCTACTATGGCTACACCTTC. Its translation is CASGLVTGGYYGYTF. The rearrangement links TRBV12-5 to TRBJ1-2, with 9 bases lining up with TRBD1. V trimming: 0 bases; J trimming: 3 bases; junction bases outside the gene matches: 2. CDR1 and CDR2 from the germline V gene are LGHNT and FRNRAP. This CDR3 contains 15 residues.

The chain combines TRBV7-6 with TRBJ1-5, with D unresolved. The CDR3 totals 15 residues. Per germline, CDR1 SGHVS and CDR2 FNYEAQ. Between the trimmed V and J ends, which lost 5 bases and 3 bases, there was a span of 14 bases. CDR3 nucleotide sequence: TGTGCCAGCAGCGCCTTTTCAGGATCCAATCAGCCCCAGCATTTT. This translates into CASSAFSGSNQPQHF. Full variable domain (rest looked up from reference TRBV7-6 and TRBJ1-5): GAGVSQSPRYKVTKRGQDVALRCDPISGHVSLYWYRQALGQGPEFLTYFNYEAQQDKSGLPNDRFSAERPEGSISTLTIQRTEQRDSAMYRCASSAFSGSNQPQHFGDGTRLSIL.

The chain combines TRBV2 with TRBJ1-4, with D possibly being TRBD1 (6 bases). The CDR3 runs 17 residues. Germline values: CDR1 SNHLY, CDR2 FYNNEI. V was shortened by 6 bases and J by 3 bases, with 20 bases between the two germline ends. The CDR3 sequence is CASRITSGEQANEKLFF. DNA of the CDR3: TGTGCCAGCAGGATTACTTCAGGGGAACAAGCTAATGAAAAACTGTTTTTT. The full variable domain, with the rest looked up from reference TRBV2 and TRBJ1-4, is EPEVTQTPSHQVTQMGQEVILRCVPISNHLYFYWYRQILGQKVEFLVSFYNNEISEKSEIFDDQFSVERPDGSNFTLKIRSTKLEDSAMYFCASRITSGEQANEKLFFGSGTQLSVL.

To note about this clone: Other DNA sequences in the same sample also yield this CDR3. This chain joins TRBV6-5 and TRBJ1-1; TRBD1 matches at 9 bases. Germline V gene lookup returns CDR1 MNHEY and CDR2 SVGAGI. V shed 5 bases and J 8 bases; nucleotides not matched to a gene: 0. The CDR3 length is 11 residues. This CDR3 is CASSGQGEAFF. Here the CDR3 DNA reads TGTGCCAGCAGTGGACAGGGGGAAGCTTTCTTT.

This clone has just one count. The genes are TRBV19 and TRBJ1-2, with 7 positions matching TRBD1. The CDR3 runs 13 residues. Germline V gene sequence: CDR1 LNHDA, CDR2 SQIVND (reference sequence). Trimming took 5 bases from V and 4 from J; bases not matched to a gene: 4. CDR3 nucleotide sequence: TGTGCCAGTAGTCCGGACAGGACCTATGGCTACACCTTC. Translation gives CASSPDRTYGYTF. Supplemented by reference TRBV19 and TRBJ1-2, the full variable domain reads DGGITQSPKYLFRKEGQNVTLSCEQNLNHDAMYWYRQDPGQGLRLIYYSQIVNDFQKGDIAEGYSVSREKKESFPLTVTSAQKNPTAFYLCASSPDRTYGYTFGSGTRLTVV.

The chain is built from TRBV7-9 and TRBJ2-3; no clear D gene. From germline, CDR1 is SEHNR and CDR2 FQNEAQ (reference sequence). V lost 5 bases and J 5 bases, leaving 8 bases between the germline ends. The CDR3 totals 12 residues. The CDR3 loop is CASSTTGDTQYF. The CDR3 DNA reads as TGTGCCAGCAGCACTACTGGAGATACGCAGTATTTT.

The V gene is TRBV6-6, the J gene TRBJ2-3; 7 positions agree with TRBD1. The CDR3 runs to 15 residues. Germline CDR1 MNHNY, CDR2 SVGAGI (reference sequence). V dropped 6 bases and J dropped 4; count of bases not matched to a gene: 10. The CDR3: CASSHDRAAADTQYF. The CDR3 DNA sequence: TGTGCCAGCAGCCACGACAGGGCTGCGGCAGATACGCAGTATTTT.

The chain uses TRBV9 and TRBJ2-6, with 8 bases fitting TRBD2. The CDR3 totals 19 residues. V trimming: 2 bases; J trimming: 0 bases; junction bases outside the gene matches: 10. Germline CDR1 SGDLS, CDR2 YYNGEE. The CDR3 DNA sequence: TGTGCCAGCAGCGTCGGTGCGGGAGGCAAACCCTCTGGGGCCAACGTCCTGACTTTC. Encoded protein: CASSVGAGGKPSGANVLTF.

The CDR3 spells CAIGGDRGLDNEQFF. The CDR3 DNA is TGTGCCATCGGTGGGGACAGGGGCCTCGATAATGAGCAGTTCTTC. This chain links TRBV10-3 with TRBJ2-1, with 10 bases aligning to TRBD1. Germline V gives CDR1 ENHRY, CDR2 SYGVKD. V trimming: 8 bases; J trimming: 7 bases; junction bases outside the gene matches: 11. The CDR3 has 15 residues.